Presented here are 28 T cell receptor beta chains from one specimen sequenced in a study of T cell changes during pregnancy in multiple sclerosis. Sequenced by immunoSEQ multiplex PCR; TCRdb stores in-frame clones only, minus some. The sample lists under 85,000 clones, around nine tenths occurring once. The material sequenced was CD4+ T cells from peripheral blood mononuclear cells, taken in the third trimester of pregnancy. The receptors shown here come from a female donor in good health, enrolled as a control in a pregnancy study.

This sequence joins TRBV11-3 and TRBJ2-7, with 13 nucleotides matching TRBD2. V was clipped by 0 bases and J by 3 bases; unmatched bases: 2. Germline CDR1 reads SGHNT; CDR2 reads YENEEA. The CDR3 is made up of 16 amino acids. The CDR3 reads CASSLDGTSGDYEQYF. The CDR3 DNA sequence: TGTGCCAGCAGCTTAGACGGGACTAGCGGGGACTACGAGCAGTACTTC.

The chain uses TRBV11-3 and TRBJ1-1; 7 bases map to TRBD1. Germline V CDR1 and CDR2: SGHNT, YENEEA. The CDR3 is made up of 12 amino acids. J lost 6 bases, V lost 5 bases, and 3 bases had no gene match. In nucleotides, the CDR3 is TGTGCCAGCAGCAAAGGACAGGCTGAAGCTTTCTTT. This codes for CASSKGQAEAFF.

The V and J genes are TRBV7-8 and TRBJ1-1; TRBD1 agrees at 9 bases. This CDR3 comprises 14 residues. After removal of 5 bases from V and 4 bases from J, the junction contained 5 bases not matched to a gene. Germline loops: CDR1 SGHVS, CDR2 FQNEAQ. CDR3 sequence reads: CASSRQGVSTEAFF. The CDR3 DNA reads as TGTGCCAGCAGCCGACAGGGGGTAAGCACTGAAGCTTTCTTT.

The J gene is TRBJ2-3, the V gene TRBV4-2; D possibly corresponds to TRBD2 (6 bases). The V end was cut by 6 bases, the J end by 5 bases, with 15 bases between. The CDR3 is made up of 14 amino acids. Germline V CDR1 and CDR2: LGHNA, YNFKEQ. CDR3 bases: TGTGCCAGCAGGCCAGGCGGGGTAGGAGATACGCAGTATTTT. Amino acid sequence: CASRPGGVGDTQYF.

This chain uses TRBV4-2 with TRBJ2-2, with 8 bases aligning to TRBD2. Germline CDR1 reads LGHNA; CDR2 reads YNFKEQ. This CDR3 is 16 amino acids long. Trimming at V came to 4 bases and at J to 1 base, leaving 5 bases not matched to a gene. The CDR3, as DNA: TGTGCCAGCAGCCCCGACGGGGGGGGGAACACCGGGGAGCTGTTTTTT. Its translation is CASSPDGGGNTGELFF.

The chain recombines TRBV11-2 with TRBJ2-4; a possible D gene is TRBD1 (6 bases). Deletions cut 5 bases from V and 7 bases from J, with 12 bases between. The CDR3 runs to 13 residues. Per germline, CDR1 SGHAT and CDR2 FQNNGV. The DNA for the CDR3 is TGTGCCAGCAGCCTGAAGGGGGTCAACATTCAGTACTTC. As protein: CASSLKGVNIQYF.

This clone was picked up one time. The chain couples TRBV9 to TRBJ2-7, with 7 bases that match TRBD2. Germline V gene sequence: CDR1 SGDLS, CDR2 YYNGEE. V shed 8 bases and J 4 bases; nucleotides not matched to a gene: 30. There are 20 residues in the CDR3. The CDR3 sequence is CARDGCGLSRGGLKPYEQYF. CDR3 bases: TGTGCCAGAGACGGGTGTGGACTATCTCGCGGGGGACTTAAACCGTACGAGCAGTACTTC.

The chain employs TRBV30 and TRBJ1-2; the D gene is possibly TRBD1 (6 bases). The germline V gene encodes CDR1 GTSNPN and CDR2 SVGIG (reference sequence). Trimming pared 1 base from V and 4 bases from J, leaving 10 bases between. This CDR3 has 13 amino acids. CDR3 amino acids: CAWSGSTGYGYTF. The CDR3, as DNA: TGTGCCTGGAGTGGATCGACAGGCTATGGCTACACCTTC.

The gene calls are TRBV6-5 and TRBJ2-3; 8 nucleotides match TRBD1. The CDR3 is 15 residues long. J gave up 2 bases and V 4 bases, and 5 bases lay outside the gene matches. Per the germline V gene, CDR1 is MNHEY and CDR2 is SVGAGI. The DNA of the CDR3 is TGTGCCAGCAGTTGGACAGGGCCTTTCACAGATACGCAGTATTTT. Residues: CASSWTGPFTDTQYF.

This chain joins TRBV2 and TRBJ2-2; 8 nucleotides match TRBD1. Germline CDR1 reads SNHLY; CDR2 reads FYNNEI. The CDR3 sequence is 15 residues long. V lost 6 bases, J lost 2 bases, and 5 bases stayed unmatched. The CDR3 DNA reads TGTGCCAGCAGGGCCGGGACAGGCAACACCGGGGAGCTGTTTTTT. Amino acids: CASRAGTGNTGELFF.

This clone appeared a single time. The chain joins TRBV4-2 to TRBJ2-2; 10 bases are a match to TRBD2. The V gene's germline CDR1 is LGHNA and CDR2 YNFKEQ. Trimming cost V 5 bases and J 7 bases; bases outside gene matches: 4. The CDR3 extends over 14 amino acids. As DNA, the CDR3 is TGTGCCAGCAGCGAAGCGGGGGGGCGCGGGGAGCTGTTTTTT. It translates to CASSEAGGRGELFF.

This sequence joins TRBV6-5 and TRBJ2-2, with D perhaps TRBD1 (5 bases). Germline-derived CDR1 and CDR2 are MNHEY and SVGAGI. Trimming removed 6 bases from V and 3 bases from J, with 11 bases in between. The CDR3 totals 14 residues. The CDR3 loop is CASRAGFYTGELFF. In DNA, the CDR3 is TGTGCCAGCAGAGCAGGGTTCTACACCGGGGAGCTGTTTTTT.

The genes are TRBV10-1 and TRBJ1-2; 8 nucleotides match TRBD1. After removal of 4 bases from V and 1 base from J, the junction contained 5 bases not matched to a gene. The CDR3 is 15 amino acids. Germline V lookup: CDR1 WNHNN, CDR2 SYGVQD (reference sequence). In DNA, the CDR3 is TGCGCCAGCAGTGTCGACAGGGGTCTTAACTATGGCTACACCTTC. It yields the protein CASSVDRGLNYGYTF.

The chain joins TRBV19 to TRBJ2-3, with 13 bases that match TRBD2. Germline CDR1 and CDR2: LNHDA and SQIVND (reference sequence). Losses at the gene ends were 3 bases for V and 3 bases for J; bases not matched to a gene: 18. The CDR3 runs to 21 residues. Written as DNA, the CDR3 is TGTGCCAGTAGTATGGTCCGGAAACTAGCGGGGGGGCCGATTGGGACAGATACGCAGTATTTT. It codes for CASSMVRKLAGGPIGTDTQYF.

This sequence joins TRBV5-1 and TRBJ2-3; 7 nucleotides align to TRBD1. CDR1 and CDR2 (germline): SGHRS, YFSETQ. V gave up 4 bases and J gave up 3 bases; unmatched junction bases: 5. The length of the CDR3 is 14 residues. Here the CDR3 DNA reads TGCGCCAGCAGCCTACAGACAGGGACAGATACGCAGTATTTT. Its protein is CASSLQTGTDTQYF.

The CDR3 loop reads CASSYVTGGNTEAFF. In DNA, the CDR3 is TGTGCCAGCAGTTACGTGACAGGGGGAAACACTGAAGCTTTCTTT. This chain joins TRBV6-6 and TRBJ1-1; 9 bases match TRBD1. The V and J ends lost 2 bases and 2 bases, in that order; junction bases with no gene match: 3. The V gene's germline CDR1 is MNHNY and CDR2 SVGAGI (reference sequence). CDR3 length: 15 residues.

This chain connects TRBV19 to TRBJ2-5, with 10 bases matching TRBD2. V lost 2 bases, J lost 5 bases, and 5 bases stayed unmatched. CDR3 length: 15 residues. From germline, CDR1 is LNHDA and CDR2 SQIVND (reference sequence). CDR3 sequence (DNA): TGTGCCAGTAGTATAAGCGGGACTAGCGACGAGACCCAGTACTTC. This sequence encodes CASSISGTSDETQYF.

The chain employs TRBV5-8 and TRBJ1-5; unclear D gene. V shed 2 bases and J shed 4 bases, with 4 bases lying between them. CDR1 is SGHTS, CDR2 YDEGEE, per germline. This CDR3 is built from 12 residues. The CDR3 sequence is CASSFGNQPQHF. DNA for the CDR3: TGTGCCAGCAGCTTCGGGAATCAGCCCCAGCATTTT.

The chain recombines TRBV30 with TRBJ2-5; 8 positions match TRBD2. With 0 bases clipped from V and 4 bases from J, the junction kept 1 base outside the gene matches. This CDR3 is built from 13 residues. Germline CDR1 and CDR2: GTSNPN and SVGIG (reference sequence). The CDR3 is CAWSVSGGETQYF. The DNA for the CDR3 is TGTGCCTGGAGTGTAAGCGGGGGAGAGACCCAGTACTTC.

V and J are TRBV7-6 and TRBJ1-3; the match to TRBD1 covers 8 bases. Germline V CDR1 and CDR2: SGHVS, FNYEAQ. The CDR3 spans 17 residues. V shed 5 bases, J shed 4 bases, and the junction held 13 bases outside the gene matches. This CDR3 reads CASSPRLQGAAGNTIYF. DNA for the CDR3: TGTGCCAGCAGCCCAAGGCTCCAGGGGGCGGCGGGAAACACCATATATTTT.

The chain has TRBV4-3 and TRBJ2-4, with TRBD2 matching 7 bases. Per germline, CDR1 LGHNA and CDR2 YSLEER. The CDR3 contains 16 residues. The V segment lost 1 base and the J segment 3 bases; nucleotides outside the gene matches: 6. The CDR3 nucleotides are TGCGCCAGCAGCCAAGTAGCTAGCGGATTCAAAAACATTCAGTACTTC. It encodes CASSQVASGFKNIQYF.

The chain carries TRBV7-9 and TRBJ2-1, with 7 positions matching TRBD1. Germline values: CDR1 SEHNR, CDR2 FQNEAQ (reference sequence). This CDR3 comprises 14 residues. Trimming at V came to 2 bases and at J to 7 bases, leaving 5 bases not matched to a gene. This chain's CDR3 is CASSLPRQGNEQFF. Here the CDR3 DNA reads TGTGCCAGCAGCTTACCGAGACAGGGAAATGAGCAGTTCTTC.

The chain's CDR3 is CASSYRETQYF. The CDR3 bases are TGTGCCAGCAGTTACCGAGAGACCCAGTACTTC. This sequence joins TRBV6-6 and TRBJ2-5; D is unresolved. The CDR3 is 11 amino acids. V was shortened by 2 bases and J by 4 bases, with 2 bases between the two germline ends. Per germline, CDR1 MNHNY and CDR2 SVGAGI (reference sequence).

V is TRBV30 and J is TRBJ2-5; D possibly corresponds to TRBD2 (5 bases). The J call may not be correct, given that the DNA end is closer to TRBJ2-7. The CDR3 is 13 amino acids. The germline gives CDR1 GTSNPN, CDR2 SVGIG (reference sequence). The CDR3 protein is CAWSDRSDSEQYF. DNA of the CDR3: TGTGCCTGGAGTGACCGATCGGACTCCGAGCAGTACTTC.

The gene calls are TRBV18 and TRBJ1-4, with 8 bases fitting TRBD1. The trim removed 3 bases at V and 9 bases at J, leaving 9 bases unmatched. Per the germline V gene, CDR1 is KGHSH and CDR2 is LQKENI. This CDR3 region has 15 residues. As DNA, the CDR3 is TGTGCCAGCTCACCGGACAGGGCGGGGATACAAAAACTGTTTTTT. Residues: CASSPDRAGIQKLFF.

Only a few counts were recorded for this clone. The chain employs TRBV14 and TRBJ1-2, with D unresolved. This CDR3 spans 12 amino acids. In germline, CDR1 is SGHDN, CDR2 FVKESK. V was trimmed by 1 base and J by 7 bases, leaving 7 bases between them. CDR3 coding DNA: TGTGCCAGCAGCCAAGTCCGCAGTGGCTACACCTTC. Translated, it gives CASSQVRSGYTF.

J is TRBJ1-1 and V is TRBV30, with 10 positions matching TRBD1. The CDR3 totals 14 residues. The ends lost 1 base at V and 1 base at J; junction bases unmatched: 0. The germline V gene encodes CDR1 GTSNPN and CDR2 SVGIG (reference sequence). The chain's CDR3 is CAWSGTGGNTEAFF. The CDR3 DNA follows: TGTGCCTGGAGTGGGACAGGGGGGAACACTGAAGCTTTCTTT.

The sample holds one count of this clone. V usage is TRBV2 and J usage is TRBJ2-7; the match to TRBD1 covers 9 bases. The CDR3 has 16 residues. Looked up from germline, CDR1 is SNHLY and CDR2 is FYNNEI. J gave up 2 bases and V 2 bases, and 7 bases lay outside the gene matches. For the CDR3, the DNA is TGTGCCAGCAGTGAATTACAGGGGGCAAGCCCCTACGAGCAGTACTTC. Translation gives CASSELQGASPYEQYF.